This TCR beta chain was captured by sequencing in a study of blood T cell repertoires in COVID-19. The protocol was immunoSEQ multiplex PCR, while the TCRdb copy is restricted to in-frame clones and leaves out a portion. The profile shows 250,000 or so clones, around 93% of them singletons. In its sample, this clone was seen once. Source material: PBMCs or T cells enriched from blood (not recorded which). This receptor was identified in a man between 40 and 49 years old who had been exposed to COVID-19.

The CDR3: CASSTKESGWEQYF. CDR3 DNA: TGTGCCAGTAGTACAAAGGAGTCGGGATGGGAGCAGTACTTC. The genes are TRBV19 and TRBJ2-7; tentative D call: TRBD2 (5 bases). The CDR3 runs to 14 residues. CDR1 and CDR2 from the germline V gene are LNHDA and SQIVND (reference sequence). Trimming pared 4 bases from V and 7 bases from J, leaving 17 bases between.